A single sample gave rise to the 18 T cell receptor beta chains below, sequenced in a study of post-analysis software for immune sequencing data. Every TCR beta cDNA library bore unique molecular identifiers. TCRdb re-called the PCR reads through MiXCR, storing one row per CDR3 protein. Of roughly 700,000 distinct CDR3 sequences listed, about 32% were seen once; the top ten hold approximately 0.6%. Their antigens remain unidentified. Study-level results: Controls had lower frequencies than patients of roughly five TRBV segments, which included TRBV5-6, TRBV5-1 and TRBV20-1.

Sequenced material: blood. These receptors all stem from a girl aged 5-17 years with multiple sclerosis.

This clonotype was recorded many times. The gene calls are TRBV6-5 and TRBJ1-4, with D unclear. Germline assignment: CDR1 MNHEY and CDR2 SVGAGI. The CDR3 consists of 12 residues. With 6 bases removed from V and 5 bases from J, the gap between germline ends came to 7 bases. DNA of the CDR3: TGTGCCAGCAGCCGGGCAAATGAAAAACTGTTTTTT. Protein sequence: CASSRANEKLFF.

The chain links TRBV7-8 to TRBJ2-6; D unresolved. This CDR3 region has 13 residues. Between the trimmed V and J ends, which lost 1 base and 10 bases, there was a span of 8 bases. Germline lookup yields CDR1 SGHVS and CDR2 FQNEAQ. CDR3 region: CASSLGPRNVLTF. DNA for the CDR3: TGTGCCAGCAGCTTAGGACCAAGGAACGTCCTGACTTTC.

The rearrangement uses TRBV20-1 and TRBJ2-1; TRBD1 matches at 8 bases. This CDR3 has 13 amino acids. Germline values: CDR1 DFQATT, CDR2 SNEGSKA (reference sequence). J gave up 5 bases and V 6 bases, and 6 bases lay outside the gene matches. This chain's CDR3 is CSAWTGFDNEQFF. CDR3 DNA sequence: TGCAGTGCCTGGACAGGGTTCGACAATGAGCAGTTCTTC.

This chain links TRBV6-2 or TRBV6-3 with TRBJ2-7; 7 bases align to TRBD1. V lost 7 bases and J lost 1; bases outside the gene matches: 4. The germline CDR1 and CDR2 sequences are MNHEY and SVGEGT. The CDR3 runs 13 residues. Written as DNA, the CDR3 is TGTGCCAGCACTAACAGGGGATCCTACGAGCAGTACTTC. Translated: CASTNRGSYEQYF.

The J gene is TRBJ2-3, the V gene TRBV3-1; 8 bases are shared with TRBD2. Germline CDR1 LGHDT, CDR2 YNNKEL (reference sequence). The CDR3 contains 15 residues. The J segment lost 2 bases and the V segment lost 5 bases, leaving 6 bases of the junction unmatched. CDR3 sequence (DNA): TGTGCCAGCAGCACAACCGGGGGGGCCACAGATACGCAGTATTTT. It yields the protein CASSTTGGATDTQYF.

The table lists this clonotype with a count of one. V gene TRBV7-2 combines with J gene TRBJ1-2, with D possibly matching TRBD1 (5 bases). Germline V lookup: CDR1 SGHTA, CDR2 FQGNSA. Deletions cut 1 base from V and 2 bases from J, with 11 bases between. The CDR3 loop spans 15 amino acids. Written as DNA, the CDR3 is TGTGCCAGCAGCTTAGGCGCAGGGTCCAACTATGGCTACACCTTC. Residues: CASSLGAGSNYGYTF.

The chain links TRBV20-1 to TRBJ1-2; possibly TRBD1 for D (6 bases). Trimming took 0 bases from V and 9 from J, leaving 11 bases between them. This CDR3 region has 12 residues. Germline CDR1 and CDR2: DFQATT and SNEGSKA (reference sequence). CDR3: CSARERDTSYTF. DNA for the CDR3: TGCAGTGCTAGAGAAAGGGACACAAGCTACACCTTC.

The CDR3 reads CSAPQEGWDTQYF. The CDR3 DNA reads TGCAGTGCCCCCCAGGAGGGATGGGATACGCAGTATTTT. The chain couples TRBV20-1 to TRBJ2-3, with a tentative D call TRBD2 (6 bases). The CDR3 has 13 residues. The V end lost 6 bases, the J end lost 6 bases, and 16 bases lay between the germline ends. Germline CDR1 reads DFQATT; CDR2 reads SNEGSKA (reference sequence).

The chain couples TRBV12-3 or TRBV12-4 to TRBJ2-1; D is possibly TRBD2 (7 bases). V lost 3 bases, J lost 9 bases, and 15 bases lay in between. The length of the CDR3 is 14 residues. For the CDR3, the DNA is TGTGCCAGCAGTTTTGGGGGGGCGGTCCTTGAGCAGTTCTTC. It translates to CASSFGGAVLEQFF.

V gene TRBV20-1 combines with J gene TRBJ2-5; D is ambiguous. V lost 7 bases to trimming and J lost 4 bases, with 7 bases between them. CDR3 length: 10 residues. The germline gives CDR1 DFQATT, CDR2 SNEGSKA (reference sequence). CDR3 residues: CSVRRETQYF. The CDR3 region has the DNA TGCAGTGTTAGGCGAGAGACCCAGTACTTC.

This clonotype was seen only a few times. One end of the junction fails to match germline, which may point to a read error. The chain carries TRBV7-2 and TRBJ2-5; D uncertain. The last part of the DNA fits TRBJ2-7 better; the J call may be wrong. The CDR3 has 13 amino acids. Germline V CDR1 and CDR2: SGHTA, FQGNSA. CDR3 amino acids: CASNLETVYEQYF. The CDR3 bases are TGTGCCAGCAACTTAGAGACCGTCTACGAGCAGTACTTC.

V and J are TRBV7-8 and TRBJ2-7; D is undetermined. Between the trimmed V and J ends, which lost 5 bases and 3 bases, there was a span of 11 bases. This CDR3 contains 13 residues. Germline CDR1 is SGHVS and CDR2 is FQNEAQ. CDR3 sequence (DNA): TGTGCCAGCAGCCCACCCGGAAACTACGAGCAGTACTTC. Its translation is CASSPPGNYEQYF.

The gene calls are TRBV27 and TRBJ2-7; D gene ambiguous. The V end was cut by 5 bases, the J end by 0 bases, with 14 bases between. The germline V gene encodes CDR1 MNHEY and CDR2 SMNVEV (reference sequence). The CDR3 has 15 amino acids. The CDR3 region has the DNA TGTGCCAGCAGTCCCCTCAGGCGGAGCTCCTACGAGCAGTACTTC. This encodes CASSPLRRSSYEQYF.

The V and J genes are TRBV7-9 and TRBJ2-5; 7 nucleotides align to TRBD2. The CDR3 totals 14 residues. Germline V lookup: CDR1 SEHNR, CDR2 FQNEAQ (reference sequence). V lost 5 bases and J lost 5; bases outside the gene matches: 8. This CDR3 is CASSDNSGRETQYF. Written as DNA, the CDR3 is TGTGCCAGCAGCGATAATAGCGGGCGCGAGACCCAGTACTTC.

The chain has TRBV20-1 and TRBJ1-2; the match to TRBD1 covers 7 bases. V was clipped by 4 bases and J by 7 bases; unmatched bases: 6. From germline, CDR1 is DFQATT and CDR2 SNEGSKA (reference sequence). The CDR3 is made up of 12 amino acids. CDR3 DNA: TGCAGTGCTAAAACAGGGGAACCTGGCTACACCTTC. Its protein is CSAKTGEPGYTF.

This clonotype was counted only a few times. The rearrangement joins TRBV12-3 or TRBV12-4 to TRBJ2-7, with D possibly TRBD2 on 5 matching bases. V was trimmed by 7 bases and J by 0 bases, leaving 13 bases between them. CDR3 length: 14 residues. This chain's CDR3 is CASKTGVSSYEQYF. Here the CDR3 DNA reads TGTGCCAGCAAAACCGGGGTAAGCTCCTACGAGCAGTACTTC.

As concerns this clonotype: This sequence may be a read error, since a much larger clone differs from it by one base. This chain uses TRBV15 with TRBJ2-7, with 9 bases aligning to TRBD1. Trimming took 1 base from V and 3 from J; bases not matched to a gene: 4. CDR3 length: 15 residues. The V gene's germline CDR1 is LNHNV and CDR2 YYDKDF (reference sequence). For the CDR3, the DNA is TGTGCCACCAGCAGAGGCCACAGGGGGCGCTACGAGCAGTACTTC. This translates into CATSRGHRGRYEQYF.

The CDR3 loop is CAISPSAGGSSYEQYF. Written as DNA, the CDR3 is TGTGCCATCAGCCCATCAGCGGGAGGGAGCTCCTACGAGCAGTACTTC. V usage is TRBV10-3 and J usage is TRBJ2-7, with 10 bases lining up with TRBD2. From germline, CDR1 is ENHRY and CDR2 SYGVKD. J gave up 0 bases and V 6 bases, and 8 bases lay outside the gene matches. The CDR3 runs to 16 residues.